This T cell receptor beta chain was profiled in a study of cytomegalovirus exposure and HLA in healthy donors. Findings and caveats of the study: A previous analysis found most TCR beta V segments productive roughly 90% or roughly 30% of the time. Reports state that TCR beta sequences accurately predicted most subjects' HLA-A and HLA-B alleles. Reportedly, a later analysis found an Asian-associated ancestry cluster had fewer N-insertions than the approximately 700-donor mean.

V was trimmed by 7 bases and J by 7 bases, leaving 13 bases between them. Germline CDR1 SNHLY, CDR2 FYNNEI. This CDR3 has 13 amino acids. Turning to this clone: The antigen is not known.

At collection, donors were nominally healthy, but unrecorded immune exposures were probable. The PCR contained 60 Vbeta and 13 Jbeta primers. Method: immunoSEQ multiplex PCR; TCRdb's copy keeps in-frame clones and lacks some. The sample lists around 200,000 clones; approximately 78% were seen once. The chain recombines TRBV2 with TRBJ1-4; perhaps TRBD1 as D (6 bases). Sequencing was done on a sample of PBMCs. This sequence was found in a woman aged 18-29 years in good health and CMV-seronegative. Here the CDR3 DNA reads TGTGCCAGCAAGGCAGGGGCTTTTGAAAAACTGTTTTTT. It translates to CASKAGAFEKLFF.